A single sample is the source of the 13 T cell receptor beta chains below, sequenced in a study of T cells in localized non-small cell lung cancer. Profiling relied on immunoSEQ multiplex PCR, and the TCRdb table lists in-frame clones only, not all of them. The data contain 10,000 to 15,000 clones, 86% of them singletons. This material consisted of peripheral blood, taken before any cancer treatment. These receptors were taken from a male donor aged 60 or older with stage III lung adenocarcinoma.

The gene calls are TRBV2 and TRBJ2-7; D might be TRBD1 (5 bases). This CDR3 spans 16 amino acids. The V gene lost 2 bases and the J gene lost 0 bases, with 14 bases spanning the gap. Per germline, CDR1 SNHLY and CDR2 FYNNEI. Written as DNA, the CDR3 is TGTGCCAGCAGTGAATCGGTCGGCAGGGCCTCCTACGAGCAGTACTTC. This translates into CASSESVGRASYEQYF.

This clone was observed once. The rearrangement joins TRBV5-4 to TRBJ2-5; the D is unclear. In germline, CDR1 is SGHNT, CDR2 YYREEE (reference sequence). CDR3 length: 14 residues. Trimming left V 5 bases short and J 0 bases short, with 11 bases between. For the CDR3, the DNA is TGTGCCAGCAGGTCGGGTTTTAACCAAGAGACCCAGTACTTC. Translated, it gives CASRSGFNQETQYF. The full variable domain, rest sourced from reference TRBV5-4 and TRBJ2-5, is ETGVTQSPTHLIKTRGQQVTLRCSSQSGHNTVSWYQQALGQGPQFIFQYYREEENGRGNFPPRFSGLQFPNYSSELNVNALELDDSALYLCASRSGFNQETQYFGPGTRLLVL.

The chain recombines TRBV6-1 with TRBJ1-5, with 7 nucleotides matching TRBD1. CDR1 and CDR2 (germline): MNHNS, SASEGT. The CDR3 contains 14 residues. Trimming removed 10 bases from V and 4 bases from J; junction bases left unmatched: 10. As DNA, the CDR3 is TGTGCCACTGGACAGGCAAGGGGGAATCAGCCCCAGCATTTT. It specifies CATGQARGNQPQHF.

The V call is TRBV5-4, the J call TRBJ1-3; the D is unclear. V was cut by 0 bases and J by 0 bases, with 4 bases left in between. The germline gives CDR1 SGHNT, CDR2 YYREEE (reference sequence). CDR3 length: 14 residues. CDR3 sequence: CASSLDPSGNTIYF. The CDR3 coding sequence is TGTGCCAGCAGCTTGGACCCCTCTGGAAACACCATATATTTT.

J is TRBJ2-1 and V is TRBV6-1; weak D call: TRBD2 (6 bases). The CDR3 has 15 amino acids. The V end lost 0 bases, the J end lost 9 bases, and 15 bases lay between the germline ends. From germline, CDR1 is MNHNS and CDR2 SASEGT. The CDR3 spells CASSEAVGLATEQFF. The DNA of the CDR3 is TGTGCCAGCAGTGAAGCCGTGGGGCTAGCGACTGAGCAGTTCTTC.

J is TRBJ2-3 and V is TRBV2; 9 positions match TRBD1. With V trimmed by 7 bases and J by 4 bases, 6 bases remained unmatched. CDR1 is SNHLY, CDR2 FYNNEI, per germline. The CDR3 spans 14 residues. For the CDR3, the DNA is TGTGCCAGCACCGGGACAGGGCGGGCAGATACGCAGTATTTT. It yields the protein CASTGTGRADTQYF.

V gene TRBV6-5 combines with J gene TRBJ1-4; D gene unclear. V was shortened by 6 bases and J by 1 base, with 9 bases between the two germline ends. The CDR3 covers 14 residues. Germline V lookup: CDR1 MNHEY, CDR2 SVGAGI. The CDR3 DNA is TGTGCCAGCAGGCTCGTGCAAACTAATGAAAAACTGTTTTTT. This gives the protein CASRLVQTNEKLFF.

The chain has TRBV18 and TRBJ2-3; no clear D. Germline CDR1 and CDR2: KGHSH and LQKENI. The CDR3 loop spans 13 amino acids. V shed 8 bases and J shed 0 bases, with 9 bases lying between them. This chain's CDR3 is CASTSTSTDTQYF. CDR3 DNA: TGTGCCAGCACAAGTACCAGCACAGATACGCAGTATTTT.

The chain couples TRBV19 to TRBJ1-2; 9 nucleotides line up with TRBD1. The V segment lost 6 bases and the J segment 5 bases; nucleotides outside the gene matches: 4. CDR3 length: 13 residues. The V gene's germline CDR1 is LNHDA and CDR2 SQIVND (reference sequence). CDR3 in DNA: TGTGCCAGTAGAGGGGACAGGGCATATGGCTACACCTTC. The encoded protein is CASRGDRAYGYTF.

The chain combines TRBV4-1 with TRBJ2-5; 9 bases fit TRBD2. Losses at the gene ends were 5 bases for V and 1 base for J; bases not matched to a gene: 2. This CDR3 spans 14 amino acids. Germline lookup yields CDR1 MGHRA and CDR2 YSYEKL. The CDR3 loop reads CASSRAGGQETQYF. As DNA, the CDR3 is TGCGCCAGCAGCAGAGCGGGAGGCCAAGAGACCCAGTACTTC.

This chain connects TRBV30 to TRBJ1-2; 7 bases are a match to TRBD1. Germline CDR1 is GTSNPN and CDR2 is SVGIG (reference sequence). J was trimmed by 8 bases and V by 2 bases; bases with no gene match: 8. The CDR3 length is 13 residues. This CDR3 reads CAWSPDRERGYTF. Written as DNA, the CDR3 is TGTGCCTGGAGTCCTGACAGGGAGAGGGGCTACACCTTC.

The chain couples TRBV6-4 to TRBJ1-1, with D maybe TRBD1 (6 bases). CDR3 size: 14 residues. Germline CDR1 reads MRHNA; CDR2 reads SNTAGT. Trimming took off 6 bases at V and 2 bases at J, with 13 bases between the two ends. The chain's CDR3 is CASRQQGRNTEAFF. The CDR3 DNA sequence: TGTGCCAGCAGGCAACAGGGTAGAAACACTGAAGCTTTCTTT.

The gene calls are TRBV11-2 and TRBJ1-1; D possibly corresponds to TRBD1 (6 bases). The CDR3 is 13 amino acids. Trimming removed 3 bases at V and 3 bases at J, with 8 bases between. The germline V gene has CDR1 SGHAT and CDR2 FQNNGV. The CDR3 loop is CASSLYRDTEAFF. The DNA for the CDR3 is TGTGCCAGCAGCTTGTACAGGGACACTGAAGCTTTCTTT. The full variable domain, completed using reference TRBV11-2 and TRBJ1-1, is EAGVAQSPRYKIIEKRQSVAFWCNPISGHATLYWYQQILGQGPKLLIQFQNNGVVDDSQLPKDRFSAERLKGVDSTLKIQPAKLEDSAVYLCASSLYRDTEAFFGQGTRLTVV.